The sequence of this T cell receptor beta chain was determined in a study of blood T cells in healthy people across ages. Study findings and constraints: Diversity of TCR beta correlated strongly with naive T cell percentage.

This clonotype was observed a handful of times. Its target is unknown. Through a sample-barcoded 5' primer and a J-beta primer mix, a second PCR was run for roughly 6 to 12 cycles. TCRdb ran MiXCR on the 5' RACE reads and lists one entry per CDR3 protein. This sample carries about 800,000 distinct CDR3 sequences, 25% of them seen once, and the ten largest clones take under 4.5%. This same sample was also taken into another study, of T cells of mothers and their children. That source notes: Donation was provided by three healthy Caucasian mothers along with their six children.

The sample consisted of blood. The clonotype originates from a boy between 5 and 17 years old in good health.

This CDR3 reads CASSLSGRSGGEQFF. CDR3 coding DNA: TGTGCCAGCAGCTTAAGCGGGCGGTCGGGCGGTGAGCAGTTCTTC. This sequence joins TRBV7-3 and TRBJ2-1; tentative D call: TRBD2 (5 bases). The CDR3 contains 15 residues. V was shortened by 1 base and J by 9 bases, with 16 bases between the two germline ends. The germline V gene encodes CDR1 SGHTA and CDR2 FQGTGA.